The 14 T cell receptor beta chains listed next were all sequenced from one sample in a study of control samples from healthy donors and cancer patients. Sequencing was performed with immunoSEQ multiplex PCR; in TCRdb, only in-frame clones are kept and a portion is missing. The sample has about 150,000 clones; about 94% are singletons. Material: blood. Receptors were obtained from a man aged 50 to 60 in good health.

CDR3 loop: CASSPGDRDQPQHF. Here the CDR3 DNA reads TGCGCCAGCAGCCCAGGGGACAGGGATCAGCCCCAGCATTTT. The chain is built from TRBV5-1 and TRBJ1-5; TRBD1 matches 9 bases. The trim removed 4 bases at V and 5 bases at J, leaving 4 bases unmatched. This CDR3 contains 14 residues. CDR1 and CDR2 (germline): SGHRS, YFSETQ.

This chain connects TRBV6-5 to TRBJ1-1; 8 nucleotides align to TRBD1. The CDR3 covers 14 residues. Looked up from germline, CDR1 is MNHEY and CDR2 is SVGAGI. V lost 5 bases and J lost 3; bases outside the gene matches: 5. The CDR3 sequence: CASSRTGLDTEAFF. CDR3 coding DNA: TGTGCCAGCAGTCGGACAGGGTTGGACACTGAAGCTTTCTTT.

The V gene is TRBV6-5, the J gene TRBJ2-7, with D possibly matching TRBD2 (6 bases). Trimming took off 8 bases at V and 0 bases at J, with 14 bases between the two ends. The germline V gene encodes CDR1 MNHEY and CDR2 SVGAGI. CDR3 length: 14 amino acids. CDR3 coding DNA: TGTGCCAGCTGTAGTTTCGGGAGCTCCTACGAGCAGTACTTC. It yields the protein CASCSFGSSYEQYF.

The gene calls are TRBV19 and TRBJ1-2; D unresolved. The CDR3 has 13 amino acids. The V and J ends lost 1 base and 4 bases respectively, with 7 bases between them. Germline values: CDR1 LNHDA, CDR2 SQIVND (reference sequence). The CDR3 protein is CASSIAPGYGYTF. CDR3 DNA: TGTGCCAGTAGTATAGCCCCCGGCTATGGCTACACCTTC.

The chain joins TRBV21-1 to TRBJ2-5; TRBD2 was called by the table and not checked on the DNA. TRBV21-1 is a pseudogene. This CDR3 region has 15 residues. The chain's CDR3 is CASSIRGGGRETQYF. The DNA of the CDR3 is TGTGCCAGCAGCATACGGGGTGGAGGGAGAGAGACCCAGTACTTC.

V is TRBV3-1 (or the pseudogene TRBV3-2) and J is TRBJ2-7; tentative D call: TRBD1 (6 bases). Trimming cost V 5 bases and J 5 bases, with 13 bases left between them. Germline V gene lookup returns CDR1 LGHDT and CDR2 YNNKEL (reference sequence). The length of the CDR3 is 13 residues. The CDR3 spells CASSWKGVDEQYF. The CDR3 bases are TGTGCCAGCAGCTGGAAGGGGGTGGACGAGCAGTACTTC.

This clone appeared a single time. This sequence joins TRBV19 and TRBJ2-1; TRBD2 matches at 7 bases. The CDR3 is 17 amino acids. From germline, CDR1 is LNHDA and CDR2 SQIVND (reference sequence). The V and J ends lost 4 bases and 0 bases, in that order; junction bases with no gene match: 9. The CDR3 here is CASSNPLGRASYNEQFF. The CDR3 DNA follows: TGTGCCAGTAGTAACCCTCTAGGGAGGGCCTCCTACAATGAGCAGTTCTTC.

CDR3 region: CASSTPKSGTENTEAFF. CDR3 nucleotides: TGTGCCAGCAGCACCCCAAAGTCAGGGACAGAAAACACTGAAGCTTTCTTT. The genes are TRBV21-1 and TRBJ1-1; TRBD1 is the table's D call and was not checked against the DNA. TRBV21-1 is flagged as a pseudogene. The CDR3 is 17 amino acids.

The rearrangement links TRBV28 to TRBJ1-4; 11 bases fit TRBD1. Germline V lookup: CDR1 MDHEN, CDR2 SYDVKM. CDR3 length equals 14 residues. The V and J ends lost 4 bases and 8 bases, in that order; junction bases with no gene match: 3. The CDR3 sequence is CASSSGTGGEKLFF. The CDR3 nucleotides read TGTGCCAGCAGTTCCGGGACAGGGGGAGAAAAACTGTTTTTT. The variable domain in full, with the rest retrieved from reference TRBV28 and TRBJ1-4, is DVKVTQSSRYLVKRTGEKVFLECVQDMDHENMFWYRQDPGLGLRLIYFSYDVKMKEKGDIPEGYSVSREKKERFSLILESASTNQTSMYLCASSSGTGGEKLFFGSGTQLSVL.

The chain employs TRBV5-4 and TRBJ2-7; no clear D gene. Trimming left V 1 base short and J 0 bases short, with 8 bases between. Per germline, CDR1 SGHNT and CDR2 YYREEE (reference sequence). The CDR3 consists of 14 residues. The CDR3 spells CASSLSDHSYEQYF. DNA for the CDR3: TGTGCCAGCAGCTTGTCCGACCACTCCTACGAGCAGTACTTC.

This rearrangement joins TRBV3-1 (or the pseudogene TRBV3-2) to TRBJ2-6; D is undetermined. V lost 6 bases and J 0 bases, leaving 6 bases between the germline ends. CDR1 and CDR2 (germline): LGHDT, YNNKEL (reference sequence). This CDR3 has 14 amino acids. The CDR3 sequence is CASSLSSGANVLTF. The CDR3 DNA follows: TGTGCCAGCAGTCTCAGCTCTGGGGCCAACGTCCTGACTTTC.

The CDR3, as DNA: TGCGCCAGCAGCTTGGACGGGAGGGTCACCGGGGAGCTGTTTTTT. It is translated as CASSLDGRVTGELFF. This sequence joins TRBV5-1 and TRBJ2-2; TRBD2 matches 8 bases. V lost 0 bases, J lost 4 bases, and 2 bases stayed unmatched. The CDR3 totals 15 residues. Germline assignment: CDR1 SGHRS and CDR2 YFSETQ.

Remarks on this clone: Within the sample, other DNA sequences also encode this same CDR3. This chain connects TRBV5-1 to TRBJ1-1, with TRBD1 identical over 7 bases. CDR1 SGHRS and CDR2 YFSETQ come from the germline V gene. The CDR3 consists of 14 residues. Trimming took 4 bases from V and 1 from J; bases not matched to a gene: 4. Here the CDR3 DNA reads TGCGCCAGCAGCCCCGGGACAGCGAACACTGAAGCTTTCTTT. Amino acid sequence: CASSPGTANTEAFF.

This chain connects TRBV5-1 to TRBJ2-5; D is undetermined. CDR3 length equals 13 residues. The germline V gene encodes CDR1 SGHRS and CDR2 YFSETQ. Trimming pared 2 bases from V and 2 bases from J, leaving 7 bases between. The CDR3 DNA is TGCGCCAGCAGCTTTATGGGACAAGAGACCCAGTACTTC. This gives the protein CASSFMGQETQYF.